This T cell receptor beta chain was captured by sequencing in a study of control samples from healthy donors and cancer patients (dated by TCRdb to 2020 to 2022). Library preparation was by the immunoSEQ multiplex PCR assay. The clones in this table, taken by TCRdb from immuneACCESS, are in-frame only. Not every clone is retained; where verified, under half of the shortfall comes from an unresolved V gene, and the cause of the rest is unknown. For this sample the table gives some 150,000 clones, of which over 90% were detected only once. The ten largest account for approximately 2.5% of the sample. Details on this clone: This receptor's antigen is unknown. No much larger clone exists at a distance of one base, and base qualities are not known.

The germline V gene supplies CDR1 KGHSH and CDR2 LQKENI. Germline trimming: 6 bases from V, 8 bases from J; junction bases outside gene matches: 8. The CDR3 spans 13 residues, from the cysteine through the phenylalanine. The sequence is cut down to CDR3 DNA, 39 bases in frame from base 1. This receptor was taken from a middle-aged man in good health. Material for sequencing was blood. The receptor chain draws on TRBV18 and TRBJ1-2; TRBD1 fits 8 bases in the junction. The CDR3 protein is CASSPGQGTGYTF. The DNA reads TGTGCCAGCTCCCCCGGACAGGGTACCGGCTACACCTTC.